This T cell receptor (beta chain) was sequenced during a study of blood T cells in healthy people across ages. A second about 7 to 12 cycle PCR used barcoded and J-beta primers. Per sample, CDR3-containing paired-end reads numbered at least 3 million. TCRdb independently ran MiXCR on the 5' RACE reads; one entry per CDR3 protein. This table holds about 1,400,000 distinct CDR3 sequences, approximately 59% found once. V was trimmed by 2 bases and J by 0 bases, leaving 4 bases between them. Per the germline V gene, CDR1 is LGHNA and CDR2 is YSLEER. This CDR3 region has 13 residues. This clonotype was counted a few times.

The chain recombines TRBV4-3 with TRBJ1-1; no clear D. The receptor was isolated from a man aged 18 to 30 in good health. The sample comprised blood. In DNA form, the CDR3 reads TGCGCCAGCAGCCAAAGAGTGAACACTGAAGCTTTCTTT. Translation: CASSQRVNTEAFF.